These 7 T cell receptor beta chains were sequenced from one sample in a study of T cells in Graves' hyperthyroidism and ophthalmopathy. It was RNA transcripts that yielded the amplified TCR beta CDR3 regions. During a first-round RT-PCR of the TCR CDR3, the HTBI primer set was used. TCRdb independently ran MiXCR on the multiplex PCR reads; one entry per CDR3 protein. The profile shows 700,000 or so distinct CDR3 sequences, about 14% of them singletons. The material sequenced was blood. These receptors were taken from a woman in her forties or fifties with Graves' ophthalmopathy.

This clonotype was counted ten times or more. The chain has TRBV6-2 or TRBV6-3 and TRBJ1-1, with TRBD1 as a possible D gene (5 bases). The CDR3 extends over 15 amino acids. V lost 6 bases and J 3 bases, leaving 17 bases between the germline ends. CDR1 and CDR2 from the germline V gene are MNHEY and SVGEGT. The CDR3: CASSPPPRQHTEAFF. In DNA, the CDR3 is TGTGCCAGCAGCCCCCCACCGAGACAGCACACTGAAGCTTTCTTT.

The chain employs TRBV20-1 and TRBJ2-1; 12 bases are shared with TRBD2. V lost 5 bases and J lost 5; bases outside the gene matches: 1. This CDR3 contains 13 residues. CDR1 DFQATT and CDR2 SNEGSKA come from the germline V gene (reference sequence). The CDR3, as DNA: TGCAGTGCTCTAGCGGGAGGGAACAATGAGCAGTTCTTC. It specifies CSALAGGNNEQFF.

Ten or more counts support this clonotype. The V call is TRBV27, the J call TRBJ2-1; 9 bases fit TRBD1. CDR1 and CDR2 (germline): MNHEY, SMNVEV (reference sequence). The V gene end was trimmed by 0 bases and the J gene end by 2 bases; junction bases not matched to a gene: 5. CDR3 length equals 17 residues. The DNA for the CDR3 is TGTGCCAGCAGTTTATCTCGGACAGGGGATCCCTACAATGAGCAGTTCTTC. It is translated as CASSLSRTGDPYNEQFF.

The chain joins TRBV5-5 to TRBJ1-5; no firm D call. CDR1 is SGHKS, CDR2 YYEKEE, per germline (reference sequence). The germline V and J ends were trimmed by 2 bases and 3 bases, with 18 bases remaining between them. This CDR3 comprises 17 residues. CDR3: CASSLEGYPLPNQPQHF. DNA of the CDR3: TGTGCCAGCAGCTTAGAAGGGTATCCCTTACCCAATCAGCCCCAGCATTTT.

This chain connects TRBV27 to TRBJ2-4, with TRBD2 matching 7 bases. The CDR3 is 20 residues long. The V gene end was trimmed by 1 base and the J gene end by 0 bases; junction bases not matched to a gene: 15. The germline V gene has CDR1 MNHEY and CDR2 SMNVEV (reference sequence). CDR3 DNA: TGTGCCAGCAGTTTATTTTCCAGCGGGACCTCCCACATAGCCAAAAACATTCAGTACTTC. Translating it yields CASSLFSSGTSHIAKNIQYF.

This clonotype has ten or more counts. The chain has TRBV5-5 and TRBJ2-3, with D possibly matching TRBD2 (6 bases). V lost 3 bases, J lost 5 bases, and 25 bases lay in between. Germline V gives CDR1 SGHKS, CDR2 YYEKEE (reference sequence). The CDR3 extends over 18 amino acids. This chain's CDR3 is CASSWRGLGLREQDTQYF. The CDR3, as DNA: TGTGCCAGCAGCTGGAGGGGCCTCGGACTCCGGGAGCAAGATACGCAGTATTTT.

Written as DNA, the CDR3 is TGTGCCATCAGTGACGGGGGCCACAATGAGCAGTTCTTC. It codes for CAISDGGHNEQFF. The gene calls are TRBV10-3 and TRBJ2-1; D could derive from TRBD1 or TRBD2 (6 bases each). The CDR3 has 13 amino acids. Germline loops: CDR1 ENHRY, CDR2 SYGVKD. V lost 3 bases, J lost 5 bases, and 8 bases lay in between.